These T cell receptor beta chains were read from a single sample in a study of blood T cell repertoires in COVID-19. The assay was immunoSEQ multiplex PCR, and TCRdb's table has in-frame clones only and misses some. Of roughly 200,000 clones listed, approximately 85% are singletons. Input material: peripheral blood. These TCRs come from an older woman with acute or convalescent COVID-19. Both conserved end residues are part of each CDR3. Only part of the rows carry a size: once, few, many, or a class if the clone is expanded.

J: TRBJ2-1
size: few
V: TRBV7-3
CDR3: CASSLGVSAHNEQFF

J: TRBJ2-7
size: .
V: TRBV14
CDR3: CASSQVPTSGFYEQYF

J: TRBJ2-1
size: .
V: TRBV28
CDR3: CASSLGGVNEQFF

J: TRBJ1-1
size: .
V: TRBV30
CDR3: CAWSRTGLNTEAFF

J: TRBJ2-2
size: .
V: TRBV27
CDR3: CASSLSGTFPGELFF

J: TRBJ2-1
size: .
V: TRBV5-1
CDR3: CATGRGDAYNEQFF

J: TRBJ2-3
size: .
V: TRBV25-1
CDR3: CASSAAGGSTDTQYF

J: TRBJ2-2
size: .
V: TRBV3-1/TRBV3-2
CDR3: CATRGGTGELFF

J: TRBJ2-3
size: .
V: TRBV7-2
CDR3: CASSLGSWADTQYF

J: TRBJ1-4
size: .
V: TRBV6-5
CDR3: CASSYEGLGEKLFF

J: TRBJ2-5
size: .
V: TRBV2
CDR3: CASTGQGGETQYF

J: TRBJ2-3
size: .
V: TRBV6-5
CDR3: CASEGSGTDTQYF

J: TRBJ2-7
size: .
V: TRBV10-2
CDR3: CASSESPGLAPTGKTYEQYF

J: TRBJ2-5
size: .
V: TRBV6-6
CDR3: CASNAAGETQYF

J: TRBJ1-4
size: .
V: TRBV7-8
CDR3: CASSLAILTGSNEKLFF

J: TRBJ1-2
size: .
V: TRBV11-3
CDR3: CASSLDKGIGGYTF

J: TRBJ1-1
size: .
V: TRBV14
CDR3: CASSLTGTGVTEAFF

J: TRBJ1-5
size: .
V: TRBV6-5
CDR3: CASSYGGANNQPQHF

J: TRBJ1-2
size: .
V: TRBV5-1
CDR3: CASSLAGGDYGYTF

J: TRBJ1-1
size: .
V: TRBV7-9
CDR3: CASSPSGANTEAFF

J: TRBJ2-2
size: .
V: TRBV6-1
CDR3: CASSEPGGRTGELFF

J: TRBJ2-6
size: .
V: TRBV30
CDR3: CAWSNSGSGANVLTF

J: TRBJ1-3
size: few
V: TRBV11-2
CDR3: CASSPGRENTIYF

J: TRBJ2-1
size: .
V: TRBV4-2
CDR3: CASSQSRTSGISYNEQFF

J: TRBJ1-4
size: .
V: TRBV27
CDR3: CASSLNGGKGEKLFF

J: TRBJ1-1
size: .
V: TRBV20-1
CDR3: CSASWPTGNTEAFF

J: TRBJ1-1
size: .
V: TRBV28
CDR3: CASSSPKLKNTEAFF

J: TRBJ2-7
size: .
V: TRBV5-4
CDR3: CASSGGRGPTYEQYF

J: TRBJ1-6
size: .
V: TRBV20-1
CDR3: CSASIGREDSPLHF

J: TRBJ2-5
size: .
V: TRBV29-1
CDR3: CSVDRGQETQYF

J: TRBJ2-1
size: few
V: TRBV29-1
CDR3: CSVTPGTSYNEQFF